This T cell receptor beta chain was identified in a study of response to subunit inactivated influenza vaccine. Regarding the study as a whole: The authors proposed limited new T cell recruitment per seasonal influenza vaccination.

Remarks on this clonotype: Its matching antigen is unknown.

Each CDR3 protein gets one entry after TCRdb re-called the RT-PCR reads with MiXCR. The sample holds 700,000 to 800,000 distinct CDR3 sequences, approximately 17% seen once. The TCR comes from a man in his forties or fifties who received an inactivated influenza vaccine. The sequencing here drew on PBMCs from blood, taken 5 to 6 days after vaccination.

The DNA for the CDR3 is TGCGCCAGCAGCTTGGAGTTCTGGGGAAACACAGATACGCAGTATTTT. Amino acid sequence: CASSLEFWGNTDTQYF. The chain couples TRBV5-1 to TRBJ2-3, with no clear D. The CDR3 is 16 residues long. The V and J ends lost 0 bases and 2 bases respectively, with 13 bases between them. Germline loops: CDR1 SGHRS, CDR2 YFSETQ.